This T cell receptor beta chain was sequenced for a study of cytomegalovirus exposure and HLA in healthy donors. The V and J ends lost 3 bases and 6 bases, in that order; junction bases with no gene match: 16. The CDR3 has 18 amino acids. CDR1 and CDR2 (germline): LNHNV, YYDKDF (reference sequence). Note on this clone: Antigen specificity is unknown.

The primer mix had 60 Vbeta and 13 Jbeta primers. Profiled with immunoSEQ multiplex PCR; TCRdb holds only in-frame clones, not every one. This table holds some 120,000 clones, 70% to 85% found once. Findings and caveats of the study: Both high specificity and high sensitivity reportedly marked the classifier's diagnosis of cytomegalovirus status. Under in vitro conditions, a few CMV-associated chains were confirmed as specific for CMV antigens.

The receptor's source is a human donor in good health. The rearrangement joins TRBV15 to TRBJ2-1; 8 nucleotides agree with TRBD2. Sequencing used PBMCs. CDR3 nucleotide sequence: TGTGCCACCAGCAGGGGGGGACTAGGCGGGGAGGGTTCCAATGAGCAGTTCTTC. Amino acid sequence: CATSRGGLGGEGSNEQFF.